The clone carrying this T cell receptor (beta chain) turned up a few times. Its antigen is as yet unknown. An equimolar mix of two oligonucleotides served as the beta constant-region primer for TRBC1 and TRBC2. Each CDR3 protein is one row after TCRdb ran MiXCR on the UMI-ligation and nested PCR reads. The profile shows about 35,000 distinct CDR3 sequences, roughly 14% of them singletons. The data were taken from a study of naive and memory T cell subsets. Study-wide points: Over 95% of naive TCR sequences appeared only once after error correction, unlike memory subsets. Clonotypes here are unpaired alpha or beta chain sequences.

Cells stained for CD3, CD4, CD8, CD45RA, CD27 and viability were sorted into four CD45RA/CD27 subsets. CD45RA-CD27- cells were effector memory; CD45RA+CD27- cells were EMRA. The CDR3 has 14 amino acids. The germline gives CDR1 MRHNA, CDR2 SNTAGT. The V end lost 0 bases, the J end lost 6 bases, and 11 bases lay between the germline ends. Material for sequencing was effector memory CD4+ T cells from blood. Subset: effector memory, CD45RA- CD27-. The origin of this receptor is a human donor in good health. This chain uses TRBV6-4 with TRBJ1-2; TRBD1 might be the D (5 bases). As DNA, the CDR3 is TGTGCCAGCAGTGACTCCTGGGGGAAAAATGGCTACACCTTC. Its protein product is CASSDSWGKNGYTF.